The 31 T cell receptor beta chains given below trace back to one sample, sequenced in a study of blood T cells in healthy people across ages. A J-beta primer mix and a sample-barcoded 5' primer were used in a second PCR of about 7 to 12 cycles. TCRdb ran MiXCR on the 5' RACE reads and lists one entry per CDR3 protein. Of approximately 800,000 distinct CDR3 sequences in the sample, around 62% were seen once. The sample consisted of blood. These receptors were taken from a man between 25 and 39 years old in good health.

This clonotype was detected a few times. The chain has TRBV28 and TRBJ2-1, with 8 nucleotides matching TRBD1. The V segment lost 6 bases and the J segment 3 bases; nucleotides outside the gene matches: 7. This CDR3 spans 15 amino acids. CDR1 and CDR2 (germline): MDHEN, SYDVKM. CDR3 DNA sequence: TGTGCCAGCAGGATACGACAGGGGTTCTACAATGAGCAGTTCTTC. Amino acids: CASRIRQGFYNEQFF.

This chain connects TRBV4-3 to TRBJ2-3, with D possibly TRBD2 on 5 matching bases. Trimming pared 2 bases from V and 4 bases from J, leaving 7 bases between. The CDR3 sequence is 13 residues long. CDR1 and CDR2 from the germline V gene are LGHNA and YSLEER. The CDR3 sequence is CASSQRTADTQYF. The CDR3 coding sequence is TGCGCCAGCAGCCAAAGGACTGCAGATACGCAGTATTTT.

CDR3 region: CASSPQRGPSYEQYF. For the CDR3, the DNA is TGTGCCAGCAGTCCCCAGCGGGGGCCCTCCTACGAGCAGTACTTC. This chain uses TRBV27 with TRBJ2-7; 8 positions match TRBD2. Germline V gives CDR1 MNHEY, CDR2 SMNVEV (reference sequence). CDR3 length: 15 residues. Trimming cost V 5 bases and J 0 bases; bases outside gene matches: 6.

The sample holds a few counts of this clonotype. The chain couples TRBV4-3 to TRBJ1-4; weak D call: TRBD1 (5 bases). Trimming removed 5 bases from V and 5 bases from J, with 12 bases in between. The CDR3 spans 14 residues. Germline lookup yields CDR1 LGHNA and CDR2 YSLEER. CDR3 protein: CASSARQTNEKLFF. In DNA form, the CDR3 reads TGCGCCAGCAGCGCAAGACAGACGAATGAAAAACTGTTTTTT.

The genes are TRBV15 and TRBJ1-6; D is unclear. This CDR3 has 13 residues. Trimming shortened V by 6 bases and J by 7 bases, and 10 bases separated the two germline ends. Looked up from germline, CDR1 is LNHNV and CDR2 is YYDKDF (reference sequence). The CDR3 DNA sequence: TGTGCCACCAGACCTGGGTTGAATTCACCCCTCCACTTT. Amino acids: CATRPGLNSPLHF.

The V and J genes are TRBV7-3 and TRBJ2-3; D remains unclear. The CDR3 totals 13 residues. V was clipped by 10 bases and J by 4 bases, with 15 bases between them. Germline V gene sequence: CDR1 SGHTA, CDR2 FQGTGA. The CDR3 protein is CATAMAEADTQYF. CDR3 bases: TGTGCCACGGCGATGGCAGAGGCAGATACGCAGTATTTT.

V usage is TRBV14 and J usage is TRBJ2-1, with 7 bases fitting TRBD2. The CDR3 length is 18 residues. The germline CDR1 and CDR2 sequences are SGHDN and FVKESK. V lost 0 bases and J lost 0; bases outside the gene matches: 8. The CDR3 spells CASSQEYEAGLSYNEQFF. The CDR3, as DNA: TGTGCCAGCAGCCAAGAATACGAAGCGGGGCTCTCCTACAATGAGCAGTTCTTC.

V is TRBV9 and J is TRBJ2-7, with TRBD2 identical over 7 bases. Germline CDR1 and CDR2: SGDLS and YYNGEE. V was clipped by 0 bases and J by 3 bases; unmatched bases: 6. The CDR3 extends over 15 amino acids. The CDR3 region is CASSVGGLGFYEQYF. The CDR3 DNA sequence: TGTGCCAGCAGCGTAGGCGGACTAGGGTTCTACGAGCAGTACTTC.

V and J are TRBV15 and TRBJ2-7; D may match TRBD1 or TRBD2 (5 bases each). Trimming pared 0 bases from V and 3 bases from J, leaving 12 bases between. The CDR3 consists of 15 residues. Germline V lookup: CDR1 LNHNV, CDR2 YYDKDF (reference sequence). The CDR3 DNA is TGTGCCACCAGCAGAGATCGGGACCCAATCTACGAGCAGTACTTC. Translating gives CATSRDRDPIYEQYF.

This clonotype came up a few times. The chain employs TRBV12-5 and TRBJ2-1; 10 bases match TRBD1. CDR1 is LGHNT and CDR2 is FRNRAP in the germline V gene. V was pared by 6 bases and J by 2 bases, with 4 bases of the junction left unmatched. The length of the CDR3 is 15 residues. The CDR3 DNA follows: TGTGCTAGTGGCACCGGGACAGGGGCCTACAATGAGCAGTTCTTC. Residues: CASGTGTGAYNEQFF.

This CDR3 reads CASSSFSHEQFF. The DNA for the CDR3 is TGTGCCAGCAGCTCTTTTTCCCATGAGCAGTTCTTC. V usage is TRBV7-3 and J usage is TRBJ2-1; D gene uncertain. This CDR3 comprises 12 residues. V was shortened by 4 bases and J by 8 bases, with 9 bases between the two germline ends. Germline V gene lookup returns CDR1 SGHTA and CDR2 FQGTGA.

This clonotype has just a few counts. The V call is TRBV10-3, the J call TRBJ2-1, with 8 bases matching TRBD1. This CDR3 is 10 amino acids long. The V gene's germline CDR1 is ENHRY and CDR2 SYGVKD. With V trimmed by 8 bases and J by 11 bases, 2 bases remained unmatched. The CDR3 sequence is CAIGTGQQFF. CDR3 coding DNA: TGTGCCATCGGGACAGGCCAGCAGTTCTTC.

Only a few counts were recorded for this clonotype. CDR3 bases: TGTGCCAGCAGCCGACAGGGAGGAGGCACAGATACGCAGTATTTT. Its protein is CASSRQGGGTDTQYF. The rearrangement joins TRBV12-3 or TRBV12-4 to TRBJ2-3, with D possibly TRBD1 on 7 matching bases. V dropped 6 bases and J dropped 1 base, with 14 bases sitting between them. There are 15 residues in the CDR3.

The V gene is TRBV5-1, the J gene TRBJ2-5; D gene uncertain. Near its end, the DNA agrees better with TRBJ2-4, so the J call may be wrong. In germline, CDR1 is SGHRS, CDR2 YFSETQ. The CDR3 consists of 12 residues. Written as DNA, the CDR3 is TGCGCCAGCAGCATGGAAACGGACATTCAGTACTTC. This gives the protein CASSMETDIQYF.

The V call is TRBV2, the J call TRBJ1-2; no clear D gene. Germline CDR1 reads SNHLY; CDR2 reads FYNNEI. Trimming stripped 8 bases from V and 4 bases from J, with 8 bases between. The CDR3 runs 11 residues. This chain's CDR3 is CASAGSYGYTF. CDR3 nucleotide sequence: TGTGCCAGCGCCGGTAGCTATGGCTACACCTTC.

The chain is built from TRBV24-1 and TRBJ2-1; D gene unclear. The CDR3 is 14 amino acids. Between the trimmed V and J ends, which lost 3 bases and 9 bases, there was a span of 14 bases. Germline V gene lookup returns CDR1 KGHDR and CDR2 SFDVKD. CDR3 nucleotide sequence: TGTGCCACCAGTGATCCCTTCGGGCTACTTGAGCAGTTCTTC. This translates into CATSDPFGLLEQFF.

This rearrangement joins TRBV28 to TRBJ2-7, with a tentative D call TRBD1 (5 bases). The ends were cut back, 8 bases at V and 5 bases at J, with 10 bases in the middle. CDR3 length: 11 amino acids. Germline V gene sequence: CDR1 MDHEN, CDR2 SYDVKM. The CDR3 DNA is TGTGCCAGCGGTGGGGCAGACGAGCAGTACTTC. Amino acids: CASGGADEQYF.

Worth noting for this clonotype: One end of the junction fails to match germline, which may point to a read error. The rearrangement uses TRBV6-2 or TRBV6-3 and TRBJ2-5; 7 nucleotides agree with TRBD1. The CDR3 extends over 13 amino acids. The germline gives CDR1 MNHEY, CDR2 SVGEGT. The CDR3 is CVSRTDRVETQYF. CDR3 bases: TGTGTCAGCAGAACTGACAGGGTTGAGACCCAGTACTTC.

V is TRBV13 and J is TRBJ1-1; D unclear. This CDR3 is 13 amino acids long. Germline CDR1 PRHDT, CDR2 FYEKMQ (reference sequence). Trimming removed 6 bases from V and 1 base from J, with 9 bases in between. As DNA, the CDR3 is TGTGCCAGCAGGCTCCGGGGGAACACTGAAGCTTTCTTT. Translation gives CASRLRGNTEAFF.

This clonotype was picked up a small number of times. The J gene is TRBJ2-2, the V gene TRBV9, with D possibly matching TRBD2 (5 bases). Germline V CDR1 and CDR2: SGDLS, YYNGEE. CDR3 length equals 13 residues. The ends were cut back, 2 bases at V and 5 bases at J, with 7 bases in the middle. The CDR3 here is CASSVEVTGELFF. In nucleotides, the CDR3 is TGTGCCAGCAGCGTGGAGGTTACCGGGGAGCTGTTTTTT.

This clonotype was counted many times. The chain has TRBV4-3 and TRBJ2-5; 10 nucleotides align to TRBD1. The germline V gene encodes CDR1 LGHNA and CDR2 YSLEER. Trimming removed 0 bases from V and 3 bases from J; junction bases left unmatched: 7. This CDR3 contains 17 residues. CDR3 sequence (DNA): TGCGCCAGCAGCCAAGAGGTTCCGGGACAGGGGAAAGAGACCCAGTACTTC. Translation gives CASSQEVPGQGKETQYF.

This clonotype has a handful of counts. This rearrangement joins TRBV20-1 to TRBJ2-5, with 7 bases fitting TRBD1. Germline V gene data show CDR1 as DFQATT and CDR2 as SNEGSKA (reference sequence). V lost 2 bases to trimming and J lost 5 bases; unmatched junction nucleotides: 2. The CDR3 runs 12 residues. The CDR3 region has the DNA TGCAGTGCTAGACGACAGGGCGAGACCCAGTACTTC. Protein product: CSARRQGETQYF.

The chain joins TRBV29-1 to TRBJ1-4, with a weak D call TRBD1 (6 bases). This CDR3 spans 13 amino acids. Per the germline V gene, CDR1 is SQVTM and CDR2 is ANQGSEA. The CDR3: CRARGRSEEKLFF. The CDR3 DNA reads as TGCAGAGCGCGGGGGCGGAGTGAGGAAAAACTGTTTTTT.

The V and J genes are TRBV27 and TRBJ1-4, with 10 bases matching TRBD1. The CDR3 runs 16 residues. V lost 4 bases to trimming and J lost 0 bases; unmatched junction nucleotides: 2. CDR1 MNHEY and CDR2 SMNVEV come from the germline V gene (reference sequence). CDR3 in amino acids: CASSSDRGSTNEKLFF. The CDR3, as DNA: TGTGCCAGCAGTTCGGACAGGGGGTCAACTAATGAAAAACTGTTTTTT.

The rearrangement uses TRBV7-3 and TRBJ2-2; D is unresolved. This CDR3 is built from 13 residues. Germline CDR1 and CDR2: SGHTA and FQGTGA. V lost 0 bases to trimming and J lost 2 bases, with 1 base between them. This CDR3 reads CASSLTNTGELFF. CDR3 DNA: TGTGCCAGCAGCTTAACCAACACCGGGGAGCTGTTTTTT.

The chain has TRBV25-1 and TRBJ2-4; D is uncertain. The J call may be wrong; the DNA end is better matched by TRBJ2-7. CDR1 is MGHDK and CDR2 is SYGVNS in the germline V gene. The CDR3 covers 14 residues. DNA for the CDR3: TGTGCCAGCAGCGTTGGGGTCAGACCCTACGAGCAGTACTTC. This sequence encodes CASSVGVRPYEQYF.

The J gene is TRBJ2-5, the V gene TRBV6-5, with 8 bases lining up with TRBD2. Germline V CDR1 and CDR2: MNHEY, SVGAGI. The CDR3 loop spans 15 amino acids. J lost 0 bases, V lost 6 bases, and 6 bases had no gene match. CDR3 DNA: TGTGCCAGCAGACGAGCGGGGGCCAACCAAGAGACCCAGTACTTC. It is translated as CASRRAGANQETQYF.

This clonotype was seen a handful of times. The chain is built from TRBV29-1 and TRBJ1-1; D remains unclear. Trimming removed 2 bases at V and 2 bases at J, with 6 bases between. The CDR3 contains 12 residues. Germline lookup yields CDR1 SQVTM and CDR2 ANQGSEA. The CDR3 protein is CSVEQYNTEAFF. CDR3 coding DNA: TGCAGCGTTGAACAGTATAACACTGAAGCTTTCTTT.

This clonotype has more than one count but fewer than ten. V is TRBV29-1 and J is TRBJ2-5, with D unclear. This CDR3 comprises 12 residues. Trimming removed 3 bases from V and 3 bases from J, with 8 bases in between. CDR1 is SQVTM and CDR2 is ANQGSEA in the germline V gene. The CDR3 region is CSVDGWKETQYF. The CDR3 DNA follows: TGCAGCGTTGACGGTTGGAAAGAGACCCAGTACTTC.

The chain uses TRBV10-3 and TRBJ2-1; TRBD2 aligns across 14 bases. Germline loops: CDR1 ENHRY, CDR2 SYGVKD. The CDR3 consists of 14 residues. J lost 8 bases, V lost 11 bases, and 8 bases had no gene match. DNA for the CDR3: TGTGCCTCCAGCGCGGGACTAGCGGGGGATGAGCAGTTCTTC. Its protein product is CASSAGLAGDEQFF.

The chain is built from TRBV7-2 and TRBJ2-7, with TRBD1 matching 8 bases. Germline CDR1 SGHTA, CDR2 FQGNSA. Trimming removed 5 bases from V and 6 bases from J; junction bases left unmatched: 12. The CDR3 length is 15 residues. The CDR3 reads CASSPGQGRSAEQYF. CDR3 DNA: TGTGCCAGCAGCCCCGGACAGGGAAGGTCGGCCGAGCAGTACTTC.